A single sample is the source of the 30 T cell receptor beta chains below, sequenced in a study of T cell clusters in autoimmune cytopenias. Each sample's input was approximately 0.25 ug genomic DNA, 38,000 or so genome equivalents. TRB was amplified by touch-down multiplex PCR, primer pools A and B combined. TCRdb re-called the multiplex PCR reads and gives one entry per CDR3 protein, without DNA. In total, the table holds thousands of distinct CDR3 sequences. The same specimen was also included in a second study, on T cell repertoires in aging, cancer and after chemotherapy.

The sample was peripheral blood. The source of these receptors is a human donor in good health.

This clonotype is identified as medium-sized from frequency. J is TRBJ1-6 and V is TRBV6-5. This CDR3 is built from 16 residues. Germline V gives CDR1 MNHEY, CDR2 SVGAGI. This CDR3 is CASSIDRRSYNSPLHF.

V usage is TRBV10-3 and J usage is TRBJ2-1. CDR3 length: 12 amino acids. From germline, CDR1 is ENHRY and CDR2 SYGVKD. Here the CDR3 reads CAISESGNEQFF.

V is TRBV12-3 or TRBV12-4 and J is TRBJ1-1; absent DNA, TCRdb's TRBD1 call cannot be checked. The CDR3 has 11 amino acids. This CDR3 is CASTMGQGTFF.

Measured by frequency, this clonotype is medium-sized. The CDR3 here is CASSYSSVGRGNEQFF. The V gene is TRBV6-5, the J gene TRBJ2-1. The CDR3 loop spans 16 amino acids. Germline values: CDR1 MNHEY, CDR2 SVGAGI.

Its frequency marks this clonotype as medium-sized. J is TRBJ2-1 and V is TRBV30; the TCRdb call, TRBD2, lacks DNA for checking. Germline CDR1 reads GTSNPN; CDR2 reads SVGIG (reference sequence). The CDR3 has 13 residues. CDR3: CAWIGGVYNEQFF.

V and J are TRBV20-1 and TRBJ2-2; TCRdb proposes TRBD1, but this gene call is untestable without DNA. Germline V CDR1 and CDR2: DFQATT, SNEGSKA (reference sequence). This CDR3 has 13 residues. The CDR3 here is CSLAVGGTGELFF.

V usage is TRBV19 and J usage is TRBJ1-1. This CDR3 comprises 13 residues. The V gene's germline CDR1 is LNHDA and CDR2 SQIVND (reference sequence). This CDR3 reads CASSTTANTEAFF.

CDR3 region: CASSLDTNSGNTIYF. V is TRBV5-1 and J is TRBJ1-3. CDR1 and CDR2 from the germline V gene are SGHRS and YFSETQ. There are 15 residues in the CDR3.

V and J are TRBV20-1 and TRBJ1-1. Germline CDR1 DFQATT, CDR2 SNEGSKA (reference sequence). CDR3 length equals 13 residues. Here the CDR3 reads CSARGITRGEAFF.

The chain recombines TRBV27 with TRBJ2-7; TCRdb lists TRBD1, though no DNA is available to test this call. CDR1 and CDR2 (germline): MNHEY, SMNVEV (reference sequence). CDR3 length equals 14 residues. CDR3 sequence: CASSQQQGRNEQYF.

Frequency places this clonotype as medium-sized. This chain links TRBV19 with TRBJ2-7; TCRdb names TRBD2, which stays unverified in the absence of DNA. The CDR3 spans 15 residues. Germline loops: CDR1 LNHDA, CDR2 SQIVND (reference sequence). The CDR3 here is CASSMAGSQNYEQYF.

The rearrangement joins TRBV12-3 or TRBV12-4 to TRBJ2-3; TCRdb's D call of TRBD2 is untestable without DNA. The CDR3 spans 15 residues. The CDR3: CASSALAGDTDTQYF.

V is TRBV7-2 and J is TRBJ2-7; the TCRdb D gene call, TRBD2, has no DNA to confirm it. Germline V gives CDR1 SGHTA, CDR2 FQGNSA. The CDR3 consists of 15 residues. The CDR3 reads CASSLGRGSIYEQYF.

The chain recombines TRBV11-1 with TRBJ1-1. Per the germline V gene, CDR1 is SGHAT and CDR2 is FQDESV (reference sequence). The length of the CDR3 is 15 residues. This CDR3 reads CASSLYEGRNTEAFF.

This clonotype is called medium-sized based on its frequency. The V gene is TRBV18, the J gene TRBJ2-3. The CDR3 length is 15 residues. Germline CDR1 KGHSH, CDR2 LQKENI. CDR3: CASSPGGDPTDTQYF.

This clonotype shows up as medium-sized (0.01 to 0.1%) by frequency. The rearrangement uses TRBV6-1 and TRBJ2-3; as DNA is missing, the TRBD1 call by TCRdb cannot be tested. The germline gives CDR1 MNHNS, CDR2 SASEGT. The CDR3 has 16 amino acids. The CDR3 sequence is CASSPRQGASTDTQYF.

Its frequency marks this clonotype as medium-sized. This sequence joins TRBV6-1 and TRBJ1-5. The V gene's germline CDR1 is MNHNS and CDR2 SASEGT. CDR3 size: 15 residues. CDR3 loop: CASSVEVTSNQPQHF.

The rearrangement uses TRBV14 and TRBJ2-6. Germline loops: CDR1 SGHDN, CDR2 FVKESK. The CDR3 spans 14 residues. CDR3: CASSQDLMSYVLTF.

By frequency, this clonotype is medium-sized. The V and J genes are TRBV7-6 and TRBJ2-1; TCRdb's D gene call, TRBD1, goes unchecked for lack of DNA. Germline CDR1 and CDR2: SGHVS and FNYEAQ. The CDR3 totals 15 residues. CDR3 in amino acids: CASSPHQQGGNEQFF.

This clonotype is classed as medium-sized by frequency. The chain recombines TRBV14 with TRBJ2-5; TCRdb picks TRBD2, but there is no DNA to check that call. CDR3 length: 15 residues. Germline V lookup: CDR1 SGHDN, CDR2 FVKESK. CDR3 protein: CASSQPEGGRETQYF.

This clonotype is called medium-sized (0.01 to 0.1%) based on its frequency. The chain uses TRBV5-1 and TRBJ2-2. Germline-derived CDR1 and CDR2 are SGHRS and YFSETQ. The CDR3 length is 11 residues. This chain's CDR3 is CASSSPGELFF.

The chain has TRBV30 and TRBJ1-6; TCRdb indicates TRBD1, and absent DNA this call remains unverified. CDR1 GTSNPN and CDR2 SVGIG come from the germline V gene (reference sequence). The CDR3 runs 15 residues. CDR3 in amino acids: CAGKGTGGSGSPLHF.

By frequency, this clonotype is medium-sized (0.01 to 0.1%). The chain combines TRBV19 with TRBJ2-2; without DNA, the TCRdb call of TRBD1 cannot be checked. Per the germline V gene, CDR1 is LNHDA and CDR2 is SQIVND (reference sequence). This CDR3 has 17 residues. CDR3: CASRDPLRDTSTGELFF. The entire variable domain, with the rest obtained from reference TRBV19 and TRBJ2-2, is as follows: DGGITQSPKYLFRKEGQNVTLSCEQNLNHDAMYWYRQDPGQGLRLIYYSQIVNDFQKGDIAEGYSVSREKKESFPLTVTSAQKNPTAFYLCASRDPLRDTSTGELFFGEGSRLTVL.

This sequence joins TRBV10-1 and TRBJ2-7; TCRdb gives TRBD2 as the D gene, but with no DNA this cannot be confirmed. CDR1 is WNHNN, CDR2 SYGVQD, per germline (reference sequence). CDR3 length: 17 amino acids. CDR3 sequence reads: CASSESRASGGKSEQYF.

The CDR3 sequence is CASSSGLTRNQPQHF. J is TRBJ1-5 and V is TRBV12-3 or TRBV12-4. The CDR3 sequence is 15 residues long.

This clonotype is called medium-sized based on its frequency. V and J are TRBV19 and TRBJ2-3; TCRdb's D call, TRBD1, is unchecked because there is no DNA. There are 18 residues in the CDR3. Germline CDR1 LNHDA, CDR2 SQIVND (reference sequence). CDR3 residues: CASSTLSGGGAGTDTQYF. Looking up the rest from reference TRBV19 and TRBJ2-3 gives the full variable domain: DGGITQSPKYLFRKEGQNVTLSCEQNLNHDAMYWYRQDPGQGLRLIYYSQIVNDFQKGDIAEGYSVSREKKESFPLTVTSAQKNPTAFYLCASSTLSGGGAGTDTQYFGPGTRLTVL.

The CDR3 loop is CASSLGQSEAFF. The J gene is TRBJ1-1, the V gene TRBV12-3 or TRBV12-4; TCRdb returns TRBD1, unconfirmable since there is no DNA. The CDR3 is 12 amino acids.

By frequency, this clonotype registers medium-sized. The chain couples TRBV29-1 to TRBJ1-1; TCRdb indicates TRBD1, and absent DNA this call remains unverified. The V gene's germline CDR1 is SQVTM and CDR2 ANQGSEA. This CDR3 has 12 amino acids. CDR3 sequence reads: CSVGDRVTEAFF. The full variable domain, in which reference TRBV29-1 and TRBJ1-1 provide the parts outside the CDR3, is SAVISQKPSRDICQRGTSLTIQCQVDSQVTMMFWYRQQPGQSLTLIATANQGSEATYESGFVIDKFPISRPNLTFSTLTVSNMSPEDSSIYLCSVGDRVTEAFFGQGTRLTVV.

This clonotype shows up as medium-sized by frequency. The chain joins TRBV20-1 to TRBJ2-7. The length of the CDR3 is 12 residues. Germline CDR1 is DFQATT and CDR2 is SNEGSKA (reference sequence). CDR3 sequence reads: CSASPSSYEQYF.

This clonotype is labeled large based on frequency. The chain links TRBV6-1 to TRBJ2-2; TCRdb gives TRBD2 as the D gene, but with no DNA this cannot be confirmed. The CDR3 totals 16 residues. CDR1 MNHNS and CDR2 SASEGT come from the germline V gene. CDR3 amino acids: CASSAQRGGNTGELFF.